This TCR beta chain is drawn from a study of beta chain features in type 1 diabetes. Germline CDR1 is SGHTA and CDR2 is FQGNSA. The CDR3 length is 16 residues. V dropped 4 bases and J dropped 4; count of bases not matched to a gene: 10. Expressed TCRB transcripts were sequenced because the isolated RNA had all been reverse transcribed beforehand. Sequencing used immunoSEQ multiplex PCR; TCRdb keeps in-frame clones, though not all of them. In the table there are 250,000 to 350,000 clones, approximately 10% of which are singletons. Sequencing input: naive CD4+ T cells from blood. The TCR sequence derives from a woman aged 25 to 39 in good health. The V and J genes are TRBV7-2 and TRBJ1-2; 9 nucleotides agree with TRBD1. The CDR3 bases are TGTGCCAGCAGCTCGCCGGGACAGGGTGCCACCTATGGCTACACCTTC. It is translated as CASSSPGQGATYGYTF.